These 2 T cell receptor beta chains were sequenced from one sample in a study of identical twins. Via MiXCR, TCRdb re-called the 5' RACE reads, giving one row per CDR3 protein. The sample includes under 450,000 distinct CDR3 sequences, 18% seen only once; the top ten take around 10%. What was sequenced was naive T cells sorted from blood. The receptors here all came from a man aged 45-65 years in good health.

V and J are TRBV29-1 and TRBJ2-7; the D gene is possibly TRBD2 (6 bases). Germline CDR1 is SQVTM and CDR2 is ANQGSEA. V was pared by 5 bases and J by 3 bases, with 14 bases between. This CDR3 region has 13 residues. The CDR3 loop reads CSVILGGFYEQYF. DNA for the CDR3: TGCAGCGTTATTCTGGGGGGTTTCTACGAGCAGTACTTC.

This clonotype has ten or more counts. CDR3: CASSQGVQHTEAFF. For the CDR3, the DNA is TGCGCCAGCAGCCAAGGGGTCCAACACACTGAAGCTTTCTTT. This rearrangement joins TRBV4-3 to TRBJ1-1; D remains ambiguous. V was cut by 1 base and J by 3 bases, with 9 bases left in between. CDR1 LGHNA and CDR2 YSLEER come from the germline V gene. The CDR3 is 14 residues long.